This TCR beta chain is drawn from a study of identical twins. This clonotype was counted many times. In TCRdb, the 5' RACE reads were re-called with MiXCR into one record per CDR3 protein. The data contain 1.5 million to 2 million distinct CDR3 sequences, roughly 35% of them singletons. Material for sequencing was cord blood. The clonotype originates from a newborn girl in good health.

The CDR3 protein is CASSRRVYEQYF. The CDR3 DNA follows: TGTGCCAGCAGCCGACGGGTCTACGAGCAGTACTTC. This chain connects TRBV3-1 to TRBJ2-4; D unclear. The J call may not be correct, given that the DNA end is closer to TRBJ2-7. CDR3 length equals 12 residues. The germline V gene encodes CDR1 LGHDT and CDR2 YNNKEL (reference sequence).